The entry that follows covers one T cell receptor (beta chain) sequence. The data were obtained in a study of CD8 T cells in ankylosing spondylitis. TCRdb independently ran MiXCR on the 5' RACE reads; one entry per CDR3 protein. The data contain nearly 25,000 distinct CDR3 sequences, approximately 16% of them seen just once; the ten biggest clones take up around 28%. The V gene's germline CDR1 is SGHVS and CDR2 FNYEAQ. CDR3 size: 13 residues. V gave up 8 bases and J gave up 1 base, with 11 bases separating them. This clonotype originated in a male donor with ankylosing spondylitis or in good health (not recorded which). Specimen: blood. This chain uses TRBV7-6 with TRBJ2-5; the D is unclear. The CDR3 DNA follows: TGTGCCAGCGTCGGACCATCCCAAGAGACCCAGTACTTC. Protein: CASVGPSQETQYF. Full variable domain (missing parts from reference TRBV7-6 and TRBJ2-5): GAGVSQSPRYKVTKRGQDVALRCDPISGHVSLYWYRQALGQGPEFLTYFNYEAQQDKSGLPNDRFSAERPEGSISTLTIQRTEQRDSAMYRCASVGPSQETQYFGPGTRLLVL.